The TCR beta chain under discussion was sequenced for a study of spatial heterogeneity in lung cancer. Individual TCR cDNA molecules each bore their own unique molecular identifier. TCRdb ran MiXCR on the 5' RACE reads and lists one entry per CDR3 protein. The sample includes about 92,000 distinct CDR3 sequences, about an eighth of them seen just once. This CDR3 spans 16 amino acids. Germline CDR1 and CDR2: MNHEY and SMNVEV (reference sequence). The V and J ends lost 0 bases and 10 bases respectively, with 18 bases between them. Time point indicated: sample taken at primary tumor resection. Researchers sequenced whole RNA taken from tumor, nontumor lung or frozen PBMC without sorting. Donation came from 70 or so patients with untreated early-stage non-small cell lung cancer.

The sample was PBMCs, taken at surgery. The origin of this receptor is a male donor with early-stage non-small cell lung cancer. This chain links TRBV27 with TRBJ1-4; tentative D call: TRBD1 (6 bases). The CDR3: CASSLSSRGRTAKLFF. In nucleotides, the CDR3 is TGTGCCAGCAGTTTATCGAGCCGGGGGCGGACGGCAAAACTGTTTTTT.